This TCR beta chain stems from a study of beta chain features in type 1 diabetes. Study background: Over all samples combined, some 110 million sorted cells were examined.

This clone was counted between two and nine times. Antigen specificity is unknown. Findings and limits, study-wide: Type 1 diabetes patients had VDJ junctions that carried fewer insertions and more deletions. Shorter TCRB CDR3s, moderately but significantly so, were found in Type 1 diabetes patients in all four CD4+ subsets.

V gave up 8 bases and J gave up 10 bases, with 11 bases separating them. The germline CDR1 and CDR2 sequences are MNHNS and SASEGT. The CDR3 totals 10 residues. The entirety of the isolated RNA underwent reverse transcription, so expressed TCRB transcripts were sequenced. Here immunoSEQ multiplex PCR was the method, and the copy in TCRdb shows in-frame clones only, minus some. The data show over 500,000 clones, around a sixth seen once. Sequenced: naive CD4+ T cells from blood. The receptor was derived from a man between 18 and 29 years old in good health. This chain uses TRBV6-1 with TRBJ1-1; D possibly corresponds to TRBD1 (6 bases). The CDR3 here is CASGGDIAFF. For the CDR3, the DNA is TGTGCCAGCGGCGGGGACATAGCTTTCTTT.